This T cell receptor (beta chain) is drawn from a study of cytomegalovirus exposure and HLA in healthy donors. Germline V gene lookup returns CDR1 GTSNPN and CDR2 SVGIG (reference sequence). CDR3 length equals 12 residues. V was trimmed by 3 bases and J by 8 bases, leaving 11 bases between them. As for this clone: Antigen unknown.

The PCR had 60 Vbeta and 13 Jbeta primers. Some clones are missing from TCRdb's copy, which holds only in-frame ones; the method was immunoSEQ multiplex PCR. This table holds roughly 36,000 clones, 80% found once. Overall study results and limits: Reports indicated that the classifier achieved high specificity and sensitivity in diagnosing cytomegalovirus status.

Sequenced: PBMCs. The rearrangement joins TRBV30 to TRBJ2-1; TRBD2 is a possible D gene (5 bases). The sequence was obtained from a male donor in good health and CMV-seronegative. In DNA form, the CDR3 reads TGTGCCTGGAGCGCTTCACTAGATGAGCAGTTCTTC. As protein: CAWSASLDEQFF.